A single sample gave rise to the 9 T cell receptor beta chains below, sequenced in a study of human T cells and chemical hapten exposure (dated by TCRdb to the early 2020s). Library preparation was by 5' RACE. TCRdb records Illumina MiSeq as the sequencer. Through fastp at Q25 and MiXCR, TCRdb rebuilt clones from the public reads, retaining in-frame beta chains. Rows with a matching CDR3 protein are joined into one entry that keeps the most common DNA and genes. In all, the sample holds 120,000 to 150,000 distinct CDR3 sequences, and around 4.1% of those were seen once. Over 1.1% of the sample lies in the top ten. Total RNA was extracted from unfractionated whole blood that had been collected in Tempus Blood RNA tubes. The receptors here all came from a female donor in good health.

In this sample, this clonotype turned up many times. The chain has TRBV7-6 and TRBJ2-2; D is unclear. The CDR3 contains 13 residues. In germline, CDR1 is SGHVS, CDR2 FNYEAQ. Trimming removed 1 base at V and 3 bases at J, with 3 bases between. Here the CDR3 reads CASSLGHTGELFF. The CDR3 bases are TGTGCCAGCAGCTTAGGCCACACCGGGGAGCTGTTTTTT.

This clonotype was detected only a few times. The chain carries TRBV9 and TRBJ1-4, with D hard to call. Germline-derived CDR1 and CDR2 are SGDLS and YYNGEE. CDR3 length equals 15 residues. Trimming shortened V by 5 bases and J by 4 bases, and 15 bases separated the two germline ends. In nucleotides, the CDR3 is TGTGCCAGCAGTCCTCGTTCCGGGAATAATGAAAAACTGTTTTTT. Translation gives CASSPRSGNNEKLFF.

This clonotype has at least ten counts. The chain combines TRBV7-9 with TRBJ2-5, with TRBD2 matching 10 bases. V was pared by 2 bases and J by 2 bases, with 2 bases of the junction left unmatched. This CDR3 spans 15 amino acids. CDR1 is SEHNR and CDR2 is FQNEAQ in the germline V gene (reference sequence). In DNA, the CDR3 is TGTGCCAGCAGCTTAATACTAGCGGGGCAAGAGACCCAGTACTTC. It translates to CASSLILAGQETQYF.

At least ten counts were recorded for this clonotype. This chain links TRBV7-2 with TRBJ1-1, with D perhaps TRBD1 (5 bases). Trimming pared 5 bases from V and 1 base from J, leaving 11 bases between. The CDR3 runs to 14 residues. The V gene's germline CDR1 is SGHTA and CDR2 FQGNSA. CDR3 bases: TGTGCCAGCAGCATACAGGACCGGAACACTGAAGCTTTCTTT. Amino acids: CASSIQDRNTEAFF.

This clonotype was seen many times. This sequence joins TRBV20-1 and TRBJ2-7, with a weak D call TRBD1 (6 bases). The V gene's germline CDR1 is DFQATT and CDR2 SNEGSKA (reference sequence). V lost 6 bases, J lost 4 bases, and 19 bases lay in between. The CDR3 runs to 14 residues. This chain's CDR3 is CSAVGLGAGYEQYF. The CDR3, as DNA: TGCAGTGCCGTAGGTTTGGGGGCGGGTTACGAGCAGTACTTC.

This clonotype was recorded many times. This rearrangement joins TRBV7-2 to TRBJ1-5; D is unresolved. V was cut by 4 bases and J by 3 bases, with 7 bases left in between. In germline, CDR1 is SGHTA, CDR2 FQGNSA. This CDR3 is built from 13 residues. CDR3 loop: CASSSSVNQPQHF. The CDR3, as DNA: TGTGCCAGCAGCTCGTCTGTCAATCAGCCCCAGCATTTT.

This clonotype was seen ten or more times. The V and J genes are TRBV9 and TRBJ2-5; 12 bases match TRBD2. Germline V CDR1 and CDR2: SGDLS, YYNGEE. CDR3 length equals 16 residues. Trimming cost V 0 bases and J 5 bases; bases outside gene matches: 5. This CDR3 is CASSVGPGLAGETQYF. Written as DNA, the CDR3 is TGTGCCAGCAGCGTAGGTCCAGGACTAGCGGGGGAGACCCAGTACTTC. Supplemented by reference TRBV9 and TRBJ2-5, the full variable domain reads DSGVTQTPKHLITATGQRVTLRCSPRSGDLSVYWYQQSLDQGLQFLIQYYNGEERAKGNILERFSAQQFPDLHSELNLSSLELGDSALYFCASSVGPGLAGETQYFGPGTRLLVL.

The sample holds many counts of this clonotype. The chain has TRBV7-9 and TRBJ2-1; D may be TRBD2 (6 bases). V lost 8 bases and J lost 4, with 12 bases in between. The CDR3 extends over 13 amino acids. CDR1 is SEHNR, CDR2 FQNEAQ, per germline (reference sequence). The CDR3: CASYQEGYNEQFF. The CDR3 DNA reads TGTGCCAGCTACCAGGAGGGATACAATGAGCAGTTCTTC.

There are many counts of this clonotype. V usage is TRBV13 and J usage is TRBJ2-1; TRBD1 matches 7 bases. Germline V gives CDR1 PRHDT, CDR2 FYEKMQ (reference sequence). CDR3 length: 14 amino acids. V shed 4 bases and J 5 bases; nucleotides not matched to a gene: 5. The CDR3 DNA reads TGTGCCAGCAGCTCCTGGGACAGAGACAATGAGCAGTTCTTC. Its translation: CASSSWDRDNEQFF. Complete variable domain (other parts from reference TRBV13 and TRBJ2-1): AAGVIQSPRHLIKEKRETATLKCYPIPRHDTVYWYQQGPGQDPQFLISFYEKMQSDKGSIPDRFSAQQFSDYHSELNMSSLELGDSALYFCASSSWDRDNEQFFGPGTRLTVL.